Sequencing of this TCR beta chain was carried out in a study of blood T cells in healthy people across ages. Broader study findings: Considered underestimates were the diversity estimates obtained from one million T cells.

This clonotype was seen more than once but under ten times. Its antigen is as yet unknown. Alongside a J-beta primer mix, a sample-barcoded 5' primer served in a second PCR lasting about 7 to 12 cycles. MiXCR was run by TCRdb on the 5' RACE reads, yielding one entry per CDR3 protein. Among roughly 1.6 million distinct CDR3 sequences listed, 30% to 40% were seen once. The CDR3 is 13 residues long. V gave up 8 bases and J gave up 5 bases; unmatched junction bases: 8. Germline lookup yields CDR1 SGHRS and CDR2 YFSETQ. The chain couples TRBV5-1 to TRBJ1-1, with 8 bases aligning to TRBD1. This clonotype was sampled from a woman aged 25-40 years in good health. Sequenced: blood. The CDR3 reads CASKDRVGTEAFF. The CDR3 region has the DNA TGCGCCAGTAAGGACAGGGTTGGGACTGAAGCTTTCTTT.